This passage covers 11 T cell receptor beta chains from one sample sequenced in a study of blood T cell repertoires in COVID-19. Sequenced by immunoSEQ multiplex PCR; TCRdb stores in-frame clones only, minus some. This sample has just over 15,000 clones, with 80% found just once. Sequencing was done on a sample of peripheral blood. These receptors were obtained from a human donor in a cohort sampled during active COVID-19.

V gene TRBV28 combines with J gene TRBJ2-1, with 11 bases that match TRBD2. The CDR3 is 16 amino acids. Germline V lookup: CDR1 MDHEN, CDR2 SYDVKM. With 5 bases clipped from V and 7 bases from J, the junction kept 10 bases outside the gene matches. The CDR3 DNA sequence: TGTGCCAGCAGTCCCATTAGCGGGGGGGGTAGGAATGAGCAGTTCTTC. Protein: CASSPISGGGRNEQFF.

This sequence joins TRBV4-1 and TRBJ2-2; the D gene is possibly TRBD1 (8 bases). The CDR3 spans 16 residues. Deletions cut 0 bases from V and 4 bases from J, with 12 bases between. CDR1 and CDR2 (germline): MGHRA, YSYEKL. The CDR3 sequence: CASSQDYRGGTGELFF. In DNA form, the CDR3 reads TGCGCCAGCAGCCAAGATTACAGGGGGGGCACCGGGGAGCTGTTTTTT.

The chain employs TRBV28 and TRBJ2-1, with TRBD2 matching over 7 bases. The CDR3 consists of 16 residues. The germline gives CDR1 MDHEN, CDR2 SYDVKM. Trimming cost V 6 bases and J 4 bases; bases outside gene matches: 12. The CDR3 nucleotides read TGTGCCAGCAGGCCCCCGGGACTATTCGGGTACAATGAGCAGTTCTTC. Its protein product is CASRPPGLFGYNEQFF.

J is TRBJ2-1 and V is TRBV10-1; D perhaps matches TRBD1 (6 bases). This CDR3 region has 13 residues. V lost 4 bases to trimming and J lost 9 bases, with 13 bases between them. CDR1 is WNHNN, CDR2 SYGVQD, per germline (reference sequence). CDR3 amino acids: CASSVGRGIEQFF. The CDR3, as DNA: TGCGCCAGCAGTGTAGGCAGGGGTATTGAGCAGTTCTTC.

This clone appeared once. This chain uses TRBV5-5 with TRBJ2-1; 7 bases align to TRBD2. The germline gives CDR1 SGHKS, CDR2 YYEKEE (reference sequence). The CDR3 sequence is 15 residues long. Trimming at V came to 4 bases and at J to 4 bases, leaving 8 bases not matched to a gene. This chain's CDR3 is CASSPFAGEYNEQFF. The CDR3 coding sequence is TGTGCCAGCAGCCCCTTTGCGGGGGAGTACAATGAGCAGTTCTTC.

The gene calls are TRBV12-3 or TRBV12-4 and TRBJ1-1; TRBD1 is a possible D gene (5 bases). The CDR3 totals 13 residues. The V gene lost 6 bases and the J gene lost 1 base, with 9 bases spanning the gap. The CDR3 protein is CASSPTGNTEAFF. CDR3 in DNA: TGTGCCAGCAGCCCCACAGGGAACACTGAAGCTTTCTTT.

The chain recombines TRBV7-9 with TRBJ2-7; D might be TRBD1 (6 bases). This CDR3 is 13 amino acids long. Looked up from germline, CDR1 is SEHNR and CDR2 is FQNEAQ (reference sequence). Trimming left V 8 bases short and J 1 base short, with 12 bases between. The CDR3: CASSGTPSYEQYF. In DNA, the CDR3 is TGTGCCAGCTCCGGGACACCATCCTACGAGCAGTACTTC.

The rearrangement uses TRBV11-3 and TRBJ2-1; 7 positions match TRBD1. This CDR3 contains 16 residues. V lost 2 bases, J lost 10 bases, and 14 bases stayed unmatched. The germline V gene has CDR1 SGHNT and CDR2 YENEEA. The CDR3 nucleotides are TGTGCCAGCAGCTTACTGTCGGGACAGTCCGATAACGAGCAGTTCTTC. This codes for CASSLLSGQSDNEQFF. The full variable domain, in which reference TRBV11-3 and TRBJ2-1 provide the parts outside the CDR3, is EAGVVQSPRYKIIEKKQPVAFWCNPISGHNTLYWYLQNLGQGPELLIRYENEEAVDDSQLPKDRFSAERLKGVDSTLKIQPAELGDSAVYLCASSLLSGQSDNEQFFGPGTRLTVL.

The chain recombines TRBV9 with TRBJ2-5, with 12 bases matching TRBD2. Germline loops: CDR1 SGDLS, CDR2 YYNGEE. The CDR3 extends over 16 amino acids. V was pared by 0 bases and J by 6 bases, with 6 bases of the junction left unmatched. CDR3 sequence: CASSVGLAGAVKTQYF. CDR3 DNA: TGTGCCAGCAGCGTAGGACTAGCGGGAGCTGTAAAGACCCAGTACTTC. Looking up the rest from reference TRBV9 and TRBJ2-5 gives the full variable domain: DSGVTQTPKHLITATGQRVTLRCSPRSGDLSVYWYQQSLDQGLQFLIQYYNGEERAKGNILERFSAQQFPDLHSELNLSSLELGDSALYFCASSVGLAGAVKTQYFGPGTRLLVL.

This chain links TRBV6-5 with TRBJ1-6; 7 bases line up with TRBD1. This CDR3 has 14 amino acids. With 7 bases clipped from V and 5 bases from J, the junction kept 5 bases outside the gene matches. The germline V gene encodes CDR1 MNHEY and CDR2 SVGAGI. The CDR3 is CASTAGQNNSPLHF. The CDR3 bases are TGTGCCAGCACCGCGGGACAGAATAATTCACCCCTCCACTTT.

The chain is built from TRBV28 and TRBJ2-1; no firm D call. The CDR3 totals 12 residues. Germline V gene lookup returns CDR1 MDHEN and CDR2 SYDVKM. V dropped 2 bases and J dropped 8 bases, with 7 bases sitting between them. The CDR3: CASSLKRDEQFF. The DNA for the CDR3 is TGTGCCAGCAGTTTAAAGAGAGATGAGCAGTTCTTC.